Presented here are 27 T cell receptor beta chains from one specimen sequenced in a study of cytomegalovirus exposure and HLA in healthy donors. PCR involved 60 Vbeta and 13 Jbeta primers. The method was immunoSEQ multiplex PCR; TCRdb's version includes in-frame clones alone and lacks a portion of them. The sample lists about 160,000 clones; 82% were seen once. Sequencing used PBMCs. These receptor sequences come from a girl aged 10-17 years in good health and CMV-seropositive.

This chain links TRBV28 with TRBJ1-5, with D maybe TRBD1 (5 bases). V gave up 3 bases and J gave up 11 bases, with 20 bases separating them. This CDR3 is built from 15 residues. CDR1 MDHEN and CDR2 SYDVKM come from the germline V gene. The CDR3 region is CASSLFLALGGTQHF. CDR3 coding DNA: TGTGCCAGCAGTTTGTTCCTGGCCCTCGGGGGGACCCAGCATTTT.

On this clone itself: One end of the junction varies from germline; a read error may be responsible. The chain is built from TRBV7-9 and TRBJ1-2, with 8 bases matching TRBD1. This CDR3 is 17 amino acids long. Germline V lookup: CDR1 SEHNR, CDR2 FQNEAQ (reference sequence). CDR3 nucleotide sequence: TGTTCCAGCAGCTCGTGGACAGGGTCGGGAATAGAATATGGCTACACCTTC. Its translation: CSSSSWTGSGIEYGYTF.

The rearrangement uses TRBV19 and TRBJ2-3; the D gene is possibly TRBD1 (7 bases). This CDR3 contains 14 residues. Germline values: CDR1 LNHDA, CDR2 SQIVND (reference sequence). Trimming pared 3 bases from V and 5 bases from J, leaving 12 bases between. The CDR3 DNA reads as TGTGCCAGTAGTATGAGACAGGGAGGAGATACGCAGTATTTT. This gives the protein CASSMRQGGDTQYF.

The rearrangement joins TRBV28 to TRBJ2-6; TRBD2 might be the D (5 bases). Per germline, CDR1 MDHEN and CDR2 SYDVKM. The CDR3 is 14 amino acids. Trimming took 6 bases from V and 0 from J, leaving 6 bases between them. This chain's CDR3 is CASRLGSGANVLTF. The CDR3 coding sequence is TGTGCCAGCAGACTAGGCTCTGGGGCCAACGTCCTGACTTTC.

This clone was seen more than once but under ten times. This chain links TRBV2 with TRBJ2-7, with 9 bases aligning to TRBD1. Germline CDR1 is SNHLY and CDR2 is FYNNEI. With V trimmed by 5 bases and J by 5 bases, 10 bases remained unmatched. The CDR3 spans 15 residues. The chain's CDR3 is CASSQYRDRANEQYF. The CDR3 coding sequence is TGTGCCAGCAGTCAATACCGGGACAGGGCCAACGAGCAGTACTTC.

V is TRBV19 and J is TRBJ2-7; 8 bases are shared with TRBD2. With 3 bases clipped from V and 4 bases from J, the junction kept 8 bases outside the gene matches. The CDR3 runs 15 residues. The V gene's germline CDR1 is LNHDA and CDR2 SQIVND (reference sequence). CDR3 DNA sequence: TGTGCCAGTAGTATCTTCCTAAGCGGGAGTTACGAGCAGTACTTC. The encoded protein is CASSIFLSGSYEQYF.

The chain links TRBV5-4 to TRBJ2-4; tentative D call: TRBD1 (6 bases). The V gene's germline CDR1 is SGHNT and CDR2 YYREEE (reference sequence). The CDR3 totals 14 residues. The germline V and J ends were trimmed by 3 bases and 4 bases, with 11 bases remaining between them. The DNA for the CDR3 is TGTGCCAGCAGCTCGGGACAAGCGAAAAACATTCAGTACTTC. Its translation: CASSSGQAKNIQYF. Combining the CDR3 with reference TRBV5-4 and TRBJ2-4 gives the whole variable domain ETGVTQSPTHLIKTRGQQVTLRCSSQSGHNTVSWYQQALGQGPQFIFQYYREEENGRGNFPPRFSGLQFPNYSSELNVNALELDDSALYLCASSSGQAKNIQYFGAGTRLSVL.

The genes are TRBV18 and TRBJ1-5, with D perhaps TRBD1 (5 bases). The germline V and J ends were trimmed by 2 bases and 0 bases, with 8 bases remaining between them. The germline V gene encodes CDR1 KGHSH and CDR2 LQKENI. CDR3 length equals 15 residues. CDR3 bases: TGTGCCAGCTCACCAGAAGGGGATAGCAATCAGCCCCAGCATTTT. Translated, it gives CASSPEGDSNQPQHF.

The CDR3 nucleotides read TGCGCCAGCAGCCAGGCAGCTCGACTTTATGGCTACACCTTC. This encodes CASSQAARLYGYTF. V usage is TRBV4-1 and J usage is TRBJ1-2; D uncertain. This CDR3 has 14 amino acids. Trimming cost V 3 bases and J 5 bases, with 13 bases left between them. Per the germline V gene, CDR1 is MGHRA and CDR2 is YSYEKL.

The chain carries TRBV6-5 and TRBJ1-3; D is perhaps TRBD1 (5 bases). The length of the CDR3 is 14 residues. From germline, CDR1 is MNHEY and CDR2 SVGAGI. V lost 2 bases, J lost 6 bases, and 11 bases lay in between. CDR3 residues: CASSYLGEENTIYF. CDR3 in DNA: TGTGCCAGCAGTTACCTGGGGGAGGAAAACACCATATATTTT.

This clone showed up just a few times. The chain has TRBV5-1 and TRBJ2-6, with 7 bases aligning to TRBD1. Germline V gene sequence: CDR1 SGHRS, CDR2 YFSETQ. With V trimmed by 2 bases and J by 4 bases, 3 bases remained unmatched. The CDR3 spans 15 residues. As DNA, the CDR3 is TGCGCCAGCAGCTTTGGGACAGTGGGGGCCAACGTCCTGACTTTC. This gives the protein CASSFGTVGANVLTF.

The CDR3: CASSERQGALGKNIQYF. For the CDR3, the DNA is TGTGCCAGCAGTGAACGACAGGGGGCCCTCGGCAAAAACATTCAGTACTTC. The chain employs TRBV25-1 and TRBJ2-4, with 10 bases matching TRBD1. Germline lookup yields CDR1 MGHDK and CDR2 SYGVNS. Trimming at V came to 2 bases and at J to 3 bases, leaving 7 bases not matched to a gene. CDR3 length: 17 amino acids.

The chain joins TRBV11-2 to TRBJ2-3; 7 nucleotides line up with TRBD2. The CDR3 extends over 12 amino acids. Germline V gene sequence: CDR1 SGHAT, CDR2 FQNNGV. The V segment lost 4 bases and the J segment 8 bases; nucleotides outside the gene matches: 3. The chain's CDR3 is CASSWGRVTQYF. In DNA form, the CDR3 reads TGTGCCAGCAGCTGGGGGAGGGTTACGCAGTATTTT.

The chain uses TRBV2 and TRBJ1-5; D gene uncertain. Germline V gene lookup returns CDR1 SNHLY and CDR2 FYNNEI. Trimming removed 4 bases from V and 7 bases from J, with 11 bases in between. The CDR3 sequence is 13 residues long. CDR3 loop: CASSGEGAQPQHF. CDR3 bases: TGTGCCAGCAGTGGCGAGGGAGCCCAGCCCCAGCATTTT.

This clone was seen a handful of times. The V gene is TRBV28, the J gene TRBJ2-2, with a tentative D call TRBD1 (5 bases). Trimming cost V 7 bases and J 0 bases, with 12 bases left between them. CDR1 MDHEN and CDR2 SYDVKM come from the germline V gene. The CDR3 has 15 residues. This CDR3 is CASTSLGPNTGELFF. The CDR3 coding sequence is TGTGCCAGCACCTCGCTGGGGCCGAACACCGGGGAGCTGTTTTTT.

This chain uses TRBV6-1 with TRBJ2-7, with TRBD1 matching 9 bases. Germline V gene sequence: CDR1 MNHNS, CDR2 SASEGT. J was trimmed by 4 bases and V by 6 bases; bases with no gene match: 10. The CDR3 extends over 15 amino acids. The CDR3 nucleotides read TGTGCCAGCAGATTGACAGGGGGGGTGGGATACGAGCAGTACTTC. It specifies CASRLTGGVGYEQYF.

The chain couples TRBV5-6 to TRBJ2-2; tentatively, D is TRBD1 (8 bases). From germline, CDR1 is SGHDT and CDR2 YYEEEE. Deletions cut 2 bases from V and 6 bases from J, with 20 bases between. The CDR3 covers 17 residues. The CDR3 is CASSFPTGAAGAGELFF. The CDR3 coding sequence is TGTGCCAGCAGCTTCCCGACAGGGGCCGCGGGAGCCGGGGAGCTGTTTTTT. The full variable domain, its missing parts supplied by reference TRBV5-6 and TRBJ2-2, is DAGVTQSPTHLIKTRGQQVTLRCSPKSGHDTVSWYQQALGQGPQFIFQYYEEEERQRGNFPDRFSGHQFPNYSSELNVNALLLGDSALYLCASSFPTGAAGAGELFFGEGSRLTVL.

V is TRBV7-2 and J is TRBJ2-1, with 11 bases fitting TRBD1. The CDR3 sequence is 16 residues long. CDR1 and CDR2 (germline): SGHTA, FQGNSA. V lost 5 bases to trimming and J lost 5 bases; unmatched junction nucleotides: 8. CDR3 DNA: TGTGCCAGCAGCCCCGACGGGACAGGGGGGAACAATGAGCAGTTCTTC. As protein: CASSPDGTGGNNEQFF. Based on the CDR3 plus reference TRBV7-2 and TRBJ2-1, the full variable domain is GAGVSQSPSNKVTEKGKDVELRCDPISGHTALYWYRQSLGQGLEFLIYFQGNSAPDKSGLPSDRFSAERTGGSVSTLTIQRTQQEDSAVYLCASSPDGTGGNNEQFFGPGTRLTVL.

This clone has only a few counts. The CDR3 DNA reads as TGTGCCTGCTCCGGGACAGGGATCTACGAGCAGTACTTC. This codes for CACSGTGIYEQYF. The chain joins TRBV7-9 to TRBJ2-7; 9 bases are shared with TRBD1. The germline gives CDR1 SEHNR, CDR2 FQNEAQ (reference sequence). The CDR3 totals 13 residues. Unmatched junction bases numbered 8, after V lost 11 bases and J lost 3 bases.

The chain joins TRBV7-9 to TRBJ2-7; TRBD1 matches 10 bases. Germline CDR1 SEHNR, CDR2 FQNEAQ (reference sequence). This CDR3 has 16 amino acids. With V trimmed by 6 bases and J by 2 bases, 10 bases remained unmatched. CDR3 residues: CASSFSGGTGAYEQYF. The CDR3 nucleotides are TGTGCCAGCAGTTTCTCCGGGGGGACAGGGGCCTACGAGCAGTACTTC.

The rearrangement uses TRBV29-1 and TRBJ2-3; D is perhaps TRBD1 (7 bases). With 6 bases removed from V and 4 bases from J, the gap between germline ends came to 11 bases. The CDR3 has 12 amino acids. CDR1 and CDR2 (germline): SQVTM, ANQGSEA. CDR3 in amino acids: CSVEGAADTQYF. For the CDR3, the DNA is TGCAGCGTGGAGGGGGCGGCAGATACGCAGTATTTT.

DNA of the CDR3: TGTGCCAGCAGCCTTGACACCTATGGCTACACCTTC. Encoded protein: CASSLDTYGYTF. The chain has TRBV9 and TRBJ1-2; D is undetermined. Germline V lookup: CDR1 SGDLS, CDR2 YYNGEE. This CDR3 has 12 residues. Trimming left V 4 bases short and J 4 bases short, with 8 bases between.

V and J are TRBV10-3 and TRBJ1-5; perhaps TRBD1 as D (6 bases). Germline V lookup: CDR1 ENHRY, CDR2 SYGVKD. Trimming left V 2 bases short and J 5 bases short, with 13 bases between. This CDR3 comprises 15 residues. The CDR3 spells CAISEGGGGYQPQHF. CDR3 nucleotide sequence: TGTGCCATCAGTGAGGGGGGGGGCGGGTATCAGCCCCAGCATTTT.

The chain has TRBV27 and TRBJ2-5, with a weak D call TRBD1 (6 bases). Germline V gene sequence: CDR1 MNHEY, CDR2 SMNVEV (reference sequence). V lost 0 bases and J 5 bases, leaving 13 bases between the germline ends. The CDR3 is made up of 15 amino acids. CDR3 region: CASSLSGHRGETQYF. CDR3 DNA sequence: TGTGCCAGCAGTTTATCGGGACATCGCGGGGAGACCCAGTACTTC.

DNA of the CDR3: TGTGCCAGCAGTTCAGGGGGCCGGAATTCCGAGCAGTACTTC. The encoded protein is CASSSGGRNSEQYF. V is TRBV5-4 and J is TRBJ2-7; the match to TRBD1 covers 8 bases. The germline V gene encodes CDR1 SGHNT and CDR2 YYREEE (reference sequence). The CDR3 runs 14 residues. V was clipped by 5 bases and J by 6 bases; unmatched bases: 10.

The chain has TRBV11-2 and TRBJ2-3, with TRBD2 as a possible D gene (5 bases). From germline, CDR1 is SGHAT and CDR2 FQNNGV. V lost 1 base to trimming and J lost 1 base, with 9 bases between them. The CDR3 totals 15 residues. The DNA for the CDR3 is TGTGCCAGCAGCTTAGGCGCCGGGGGCACAGATACGCAGTATTTT. Its protein product is CASSLGAGGTDTQYF.

The V and J genes are TRBV6-1 and TRBJ2-7, with 7 positions matching TRBD1. The CDR3 is 12 residues long. Germline V gene sequence: CDR1 MNHNS, CDR2 SASEGT. J was trimmed by 3 bases and V by 10 bases; bases with no gene match: 6. The CDR3 spells CATSGGYYEQYF. CDR3 sequence (DNA): TGTGCCACCTCAGGGGGATACTACGAGCAGTACTTC.